The clone carrying this TCR beta chain was detected once. V gave up 1 base and J gave up 0 bases, with 10 bases separating them. Germline V lookup: CDR1 GTSNPN, CDR2 SVGIG (reference sequence). This CDR3 has 16 amino acids. This sample stems from a study of resident and recirculating memory T cells in vitiligo. Repertoires were generated with immunoSEQ multiplex PCR, while TCRdb's copy carries only in-frame clones and drops some. Of around 78,000 clones detected, around 90% appear once; the ten largest clones hold about 5%. The sample was blood. The origin of this receptor is a male donor with vitiligo. The gene calls are TRBV30 and TRBJ2-6; D might be TRBD1 (5 bases). CDR3 coding DNA: TGTGCCTGGAGTGATCAGGGCTCCTCTGGGGCCAACGTCCTGACTTTC. Protein sequence: CAWSDQGSSGANVLTF. The whole variable domain, remainder taken from reference TRBV30 and TRBJ2-6, is SQTIHQWPATLVQPVGSPLSLECTVEGTSNPNLYWYRQAAGRGLQLLFYSVGIGQISSEVPQNLSASRPQDRQFILSSKKLLLSDSGFYLCAWSDQGSSGANVLTFGAGSRLTVL.